The present T cell receptor (beta chain) was sequenced within a study of shared clonotypes between healthy human individuals. A note on this clone: Its antigen remains unknown.

Looked up from germline, CDR1 is SGHRS and CDR2 is YFSETQ. Trimming left V 3 bases short and J 1 base short, with 13 bases between. The CDR3 is 15 amino acids. Findings and caveats of the study: Among donors, the sharing of clonotypes was expected to be influenced by sequencing depth.

Once extracted for a subset, genomic DNA was divided evenly among several immunoSEQ plates. Sequenced by immunoSEQ multiplex PCR; TCRdb stores in-frame clones only, minus some. The table shows more than 2 million clones, with roughly 95% occurring only once. This chain uses TRBV5-1 with TRBJ1-1; D remains ambiguous. The material sequenced was naive CD4+ T cells sorted from blood. The subset denotes: CD45RA+ positively selected. The clonotype originates from a man aged 18 to 30 in good health. The CDR3 is CASSSQVAGNTEAFF. Here the CDR3 DNA reads TGCGCCAGCAGCTCGCAGGTCGCCGGGAACACTGAAGCTTTCTTT. The variable domain in full, completed from reference TRBV5-1 and TRBJ1-1, reads KAGVTQTPRYLIKTRGQQVTLSCSPISGHRSVSWYQQTPGQGLQFLFEYFSETQRNKGNFPGRFSGRQFSNSRSEMNVSTLELGDSALYLCASSSQVAGNTEAFFGQGTRLTVV.